This TCR beta chain was recorded in a study of OX40 agonist ivuxolimab in advanced cancers. On the study more broadly: Patients were given ivuxolimab, an antibody that agonizes OX40 (CD134). Partial responses were achieved by three patients, of whom one had hepatocellular carcinoma and two had cutaneous melanoma. Averaging about 60 years in age, with a range of 23 to 79, the cohort was 65% to 90% male.

The CDR3 has 13 residues. V lost 11 bases, J lost 2 bases, and 6 bases stayed unmatched. Germline CDR1 is LNHDA and CDR2 is SQIVND (reference sequence). Generated by immunoSEQ multiplex PCR, the TCRdb table keeps only in-frame clones and is missing some. The repertoire holds approximately 74,000 clones, with about 80% as singletons. This TCR was recovered from an adult with an advanced solid tumor such as melanoma, head and neck, liver or kidney cancer. The starting material was CD4+ or CD8+ T cells sorted from blood, obtained in a trial of the OX40 agonist ivuxolimab. The chain is built from TRBV19 and TRBJ2-7; 10 bases fit TRBD2. For the CDR3, the DNA is TGTGCCTCTAGCGGGAGATTCCCCTACGAGCAGTACTTC. It is translated as CASSGRFPYEQYF.